The rows below give T cell receptor beta chains drawn from one sample of a study of CD8 T cells in Susac syndrome. One entry per CDR3 protein, called by TCRdb with MiXCR from the immunoSEQ multiplex PCR reads. The sample gives fewer than 150,000 distinct CDR3 sequences, around nine tenths of which show up once; about 0.23% is in the top ten. The sequenced material came from CD8+ T cells from PBMCs. The receptors shown here come from a human donor with multiple sclerosis. Both conserved end residues are part of each CDR3. Each record gives: J gene, D gene, clone size, V gene, CDR3 DNA, CDR3 protein. D genes are given only for firm matches. Size is stated for part of the rows, as once, few or many counts, or as a class when the clone is expanded.

>TRBJ1-4|.|.|TRBV7-9
TGTGCCAGCAGCTTAAGGGTTGCATCCCAAAATGAAAAACTGTTTTTT
CASSLRVASQNEKLFF
>TRBJ2-1|.|.|TRBV14
TGTGCCACCTCGGGGCTGGCATGGTTTGAGCAGTTCTTC
CATSGLAWFEQFF
>TRBJ1-2|.|.|TRBV7-9
TGTGCCAGCAGCCCCGGACCCTCAGGCGCTGGCTACACCTTC
CASSPGPSGAGYTF
>TRBJ2-7|TRBD2|.|TRBV30
TGTGCCTGGAGTGGGATCCGGAGCGGGAGGGACGTCTACGAGCAGTACTTC
CAWSGIRSGRDVYEQYF
>TRBJ2-5|.|.|TRBV7-9
TGTGCCAGCAGCCCCCCGGCTGGGTGGGACCAGTACTTC
CASSPPAGWDQYF
>TRBJ2-7|.|few|TRBV7-9
TGTGCCAGCAGCTTAGTTGCTGGGGAGAGCGAGCAGTACTTC
CASSLVAGESEQYF
>TRBJ2-1|.|.|TRBV19
TGTGCCAGTAGTTCTGCTACCCACAATGAGCAGTTCTTC
CASSSATHNEQFF
>TRBJ2-3|.|.|TRBV2
TGTGCCAGCAGTGCCGGACAAAGCAATCAGCCCCAGTATTTT
CASSAGQSNQPQYF
>TRBJ2-1|.|few|TRBV7-9
TGTGCCAGCAGCTTAACCTGGGAGCAGTTCTTC
CASSLTWEQFF
>TRBJ2-1|.|.|TRBV20-1
TGCAGTGGCAGCCGGTCCGGGGGGCCGAGCGAGCAGTTCTTC
CSGSRSGGPSEQFF
>TRBJ2-7|.|.|TRBV7-8
TGTGCCAGCAGCTTAGCGCGTAACCTGGGGTACGAGCAGTACTTC
CASSLARNLGYEQYF
>TRBJ1-1|.|.|TRBV20-1
TGCAGTGCTAAGGTGCCCTTTAACACTGAAGCTTTCTTT
CSAKVPFNTEAFF
>TRBJ2-5|.|.|TRBV7-9
TGTGCCAGCAGAACAACAGGGAAAGAGACCCAGTACTTC
CASRTTGKETQYF
>TRBJ2-7|TRBD1|.|TRBV4-1
TGCGCCAGCAGCCAGGGACAGGGAGCGAACGAGCAGTACTTC
CASSQGQGANEQYF
>TRBJ2-7|TRBD2|.|TRBV5-1
TGCGCCAGCAGCATCGGACTAGCTCCAGACGAGCAGTACTTC
CASSIGLAPDEQYF
>TRBJ2-7|TRBD1|.|TRBV4-1
TGCGCCAGCAGCCTCGGACAGGGCCCGTCAACTTACTACGAGCAGTACTTC
CASSLGQGPSTYYEQYF
>TRBJ2-5|TRBD2|.|TRBV27
TGTGCCAGCAGTTTTGGTGGGGAGGGAGAGACCCAGTACTTC
CASSFGGEGETQYF
>TRBJ1-1|.|.|TRBV7-9
TGTGCCAGCAGCTTAAGTACTGACGGCACTGAAGCTTTCTTT
CASSLSTDGTEAFF
>TRBJ2-3|TRBD2|.|TRBV28
TGTGCCAGCAGTACAGCACGGGAGGGCCGGAGCACAGATACGCAGTATTTT
CASSTAREGRSTDTQYF
>TRBJ2-5|.|.|TRBV5-6
TGTGCCAGCAGCCCAGGGGGGCCGGGGCAGTACTTC
CASSPGGPGQYF
>TRBJ2-3|.|.|TRBV30
TGTGCCTGGAGGGAAGAGGCGTTTCGCCCGGATACGCAGTATTTT
CAWREEAFRPDTQYF
>TRBJ2-1|.|.|TRBV27
TGTGCCAGCAGTCTCCGCCTCTCCTACAATGAGCAGTTCTTC
CASSLRLSYNEQFF
>TRBJ1-1|.|.|TRBV7-2
TGTGCCAGCAGCTTTTGGTGGGTCACTGAAGCTTTCTTT
CASSFWWVTEAFF
>TRBJ2-1|.|.|TRBV29-1
TGCAGCGCCCGGGGAGCGGGTGGATCCTACAATGAGCAGTTCTTC
CSARGAGGSYNEQFF
>TRBJ2-1|TRBD2|.|TRBV3-1
TGTGCCAGCAGTCACCGGACTAGCGAGCACAATGAGCAGTTCTTC
CASSHRTSEHNEQFF
>TRBJ1-5|TRBD1|.|TRBV7-6
TGTGCCAGCAGCTTAGGAACAGGGGGCGATCAGCCCCAGCATTTT
CASSLGTGGDQPQHF
>TRBJ1-5|.|.|TRBV24-1
TGTGCCACCAGTGGGGCGGTTAGCAATCAGCCCCAGCATTTT
CATSGAVSNQPQHF
>TRBJ1-1|.|.|TRBV9
TGTGCCAGCAGCGGAATGGGGCCAGGGGAGGCTTTCTTT
CASSGMGPGEAFF
>TRBJ1-1|.|.|TRBV15
TGTGCCACCAGGAGTGTCCTAGGGGCTTTCTTT
CATRSVLGAFF
>TRBJ2-7|.|.|TRBV12-3/TRBV12-4
TGTGCCAGCAGTTTAGACCTTTCCTACGAGCAGTACTTC
CASSLDLSYEQYF
>TRBJ1-2|TRBD1|once|TRBV5-4
TGTGCCAGCAGCTTGGACAGGGGCGACGGCTACACCTTC
CASSLDRGDGYTF
>TRBJ1-1|.|.|TRBV7-9
TGTTGCTCGCGTCGGGAGCGGAACACTGAAGCTTTCTTT
CCSRRERNTEAFF
>TRBJ2-3|.|.|TRBV29-1
TGCAGCGTTGAAGATCTCGGCGGTGCTAGCACAGATACGCAGTATTTT
CSVEDLGGASTDTQYF
>TRBJ1-5|TRBD1|.|TRBV15
TGTGCCACCAGCTCCCGGACAGGGCCTCAGCCCCAGCATTTT
CATSSRTGPQPQHF
>TRBJ1-4|.|.|TRBV9
TGTGCCAGCAGCGTAGGGGCCTCTGGGGAAAAACTGTTTTTT
CASSVGASGEKLFF
>TRBJ2-1|.|.|TRBV2
TGTGCCAGCAGTGAAGGCGGTAGCTCCTACAATGAGCAGTTCTTC
CASSEGGSSYNEQFF
>TRBJ2-6|.|.|TRBV9
TGTGCCAGCAGCGAGCCCTTAGACTCTGGGGCCAACGTCCTGACTTTC
CASSEPLDSGANVLTF
>TRBJ1-5|TRBD1|.|TRBV12-3/TRBV12-4
TGTGCCAGCACTCAGACAGGGATGAGCAATCAGCCCCAGCATTTT
CASTQTGMSNQPQHF
>TRBJ1-4|TRBD1|.|TRBV10-3
TGTGCCATCAGCGGTACAGGGGAAACTAATGAAAAACTGTTTTTT
CAISGTGETNEKLFF
>TRBJ2-2|TRBD2|.|TRBV3-1
TGTGCCAGCAGCCAAGGGCTGGGACTAGCGATCACCGGGGAGCTGTTTTTT
CASSQGLGLAITGELFF
>TRBJ1-5|.|.|TRBV2
TGTGCCAGCTGGACAGCTCATAGCAATCAGCCCCAGCATTTT
CASWTAHSNQPQHF
>TRBJ2-1|.|.|TRBV7-2
TGTGCCAGCACCACTCTCAATGAGCAGTTCTTC
CASTTLNEQFF
>TRBJ2-7|.|.|TRBV28
TGTGCCAGCATGGGTGGGGACGAGCAGTACTTC
CASMGGDEQYF
>TRBJ1-1|.|.|TRBV19
TGTGCCACGAGCCCCAGCGGGTTCACTGAAGCTTTCTTT
CATSPSGFTEAFF
>TRBJ1-2|TRBD1|.|TRBV28
TGTGCCAGCAGCCTGGGACAGACTTGGGATGGCTACACCTTC
CASSLGQTWDGYTF
>TRBJ1-4|.|.|TRBV2
TGTGCCAGCAGTTTGGGATACGGAGCTAATGAAAAACTGTTTTTT
CASSLGYGANEKLFF
>TRBJ2-1|.|.|TRBV4-3
TGCGCCAGCAGCCATGGGATGGCCTACAATGAGCAGTTCTTC
CASSHGMAYNEQFF
>TRBJ2-1|.|.|TRBV4-1
TGCGCCAGCAGCCAAGGGAAACCTAATGAGCAGTTCTTC
CASSQGKPNEQFF
>TRBJ2-5|.|.|TRBV27
TGTGCCAGCAGTGAGTTTCCAAGCCAGGGGCAAGAGACCCAGTACTTC
CASSEFPSQGQETQYF
>TRBJ1-1|.|once|TRBV6-5
TGTGCCAGCAGGGAGGGGCCTGAAGCTTTCTTT
CASREGPEAFF
>TRBJ1-2|TRBD1|.|TRBV12-3/TRBV12-4
TGTGCCAGCAGCACCCGGAGGCCTGACAGGGAGGCCTATGGCTACACCTTC
CASSTRRPDREAYGYTF
>TRBJ1-2|TRBD1|.|TRBV15
TGTGCCACCAGCAGGGACAGGGGCTCGCCATCCAACTATGGCTACACCTTC
CATSRDRGSPSNYGYTF
>TRBJ2-1|TRBD1|.|TRBV27
TGTGCCAGCAGTTTGATACAGGGGGCCCATGAGCAGTTCTTC
CASSLIQGAHEQFF